The clone carrying this TCR beta chain was seen ten or more times. Its antigen is undetermined. This sample stems from a study of T cell repertoires in cytomegalovirus infection. On the study more broadly: Researchers turned to recently identified HLA-C-restricted CMV epitopes as well as well-studied HLA-B-restricted ones. CMV infection together with matching HLA type was indicated by public TCR beta signatures.

TCRdb fed the reads into MiXCR, producing one record per CDR3 protein. The data show about 47,000 distinct CDR3 sequences, about 21% seen once. Study-wide results and limits: Across the ex vivo response, the dominant clonotypes were HLA-C-restricted CMV-specific TCR beta clonotypes.

The CDR3 runs 10 residues. The germline V and J ends were trimmed by 6 bases and 1 base, with 0 bases remaining between them. Germline loops: CDR1 LNHDA, CDR2 SQIVND (reference sequence). This TCR derives from a human donor in good health (CMV status not recorded). Some clones in this sample may be carry-over from other donors' samples. The sample consisted of CD8+ T cells from cultured PBMCs, taken from culture after CMV antigen stimulation. V is TRBV19 and J is TRBJ1-1; D ambiguous. CDR3 DNA sequence: TGTGCCAGTAGGAACACTGAAGCTTTCTTT. Its protein is CASRNTEAFF.